A single sample gave rise to the 8 T cell receptor beta chains below, sequenced in a study of shared clonotypes between healthy human individuals. Terminally differentiated effector memory CD45RA+ cells were excluded from the naive CD8 cells, which were CD45RO-negative and positively selected for CCR7. The table came from immunoSEQ multiplex PCR; TCRdb's copy has only in-frame clones and leaves some out. The sample carries approximately 720,000 clones, roughly 94% recorded once. Sequenced: naive CD8+ T cells sorted from blood. The receptors here all came from a man aged 30-40 years in good health.

The chain combines TRBV7-8 with TRBJ2-7; 7 bases are shared with TRBD1. The CDR3 is 16 residues long. Germline CDR1 SGHVS, CDR2 FQNEAQ. J gave up 5 bases and V 4 bases, and 14 bases lay outside the gene matches. The CDR3 region has the DNA TGTGCCAGCAGCTCCGACAGGGAAGAAGGTTCCCACGAGCAGTACTTC. Amino acid sequence: CASSSDREEGSHEQYF.

The chain employs TRBV5-6 and TRBJ2-1, with 9 bases that match TRBD1. Germline V gene sequence: CDR1 SGHDT, CDR2 YYEEEE. This CDR3 is built from 13 residues. V gave up 4 bases and J gave up 8 bases; unmatched junction bases: 4. Here the CDR3 DNA reads TGTGCCAGCAGCCGGACAGGGGCCGATGAGCAGTTCTTC. Its protein is CASSRTGADEQFF.

The CDR3 here is CASSLDPRLGYNEQFF. The CDR3 DNA reads TGTGCCAGCAGTCTCGATCCCAGACTGGGGTACAATGAGCAGTTCTTC. This chain connects TRBV27 to TRBJ2-1; unclear D gene. V was shortened by 5 bases and J by 4 bases, with 18 bases between the two germline ends. CDR1 is MNHEY and CDR2 is SMNVEV in the germline V gene (reference sequence). CDR3 length equals 16 residues.

The V gene is TRBV5-1, the J gene TRBJ2-7; no clear D gene. Germline CDR1 is SGHRS and CDR2 is YFSETQ. CDR3 length: 12 amino acids. Trimming left V 0 bases short and J 4 bases short, with 5 bases between. This CDR3 reads CASSLVTYEQYF. The CDR3 DNA follows: TGCGCCAGCAGCTTGGTCACTTACGAGCAGTACTTC.

This clone was seen more than once but under ten times. Its ends do not fully match the called genes, so a read error is possible. J is TRBJ1-4 and V is TRBV7-9; possible D gene TRBD1, 5 bases. The germline V gene has CDR1 SEHNR and CDR2 FQNEAQ (reference sequence). The CDR3 spans 12 residues. Here the CDR3 DNA reads TGTGCCAGCAGGGATCAGGGCGGAGGATGCATTTTT. Translated, it gives CASRDQGGGCIF.

Only one count was recorded for this clone. V gene TRBV29-1 combines with J gene TRBJ2-4; 7 bases are a match to TRBD2. The CDR3 is made up of 12 amino acids. Germline-derived CDR1 and CDR2 are SQVTM and ANQGSEA. Losses at the gene ends were 3 bases for V and 7 bases for J; bases not matched to a gene: 3. The CDR3 loop reads CSVDLGGNIQYF. DNA for the CDR3: TGCAGCGTTGACCTGGGGGGGAACATTCAGTACTTC.

This chain links TRBV5-1 with TRBJ2-4, with D hard to call. Germline-derived CDR1 and CDR2 are SGHRS and YFSETQ. The CDR3 runs to 18 residues. V was trimmed by 4 bases and J by 2 bases, leaving 22 bases between them. The CDR3 DNA is TGCGCCAGCAGCCGGTTGGTGGCTGGGTCGGCGACCAAAAACATTCAGTACTTC. Encoded protein: CASSRLVAGSATKNIQYF.

This chain joins TRBV15 and TRBJ2-1; 10 bases line up with TRBD2. Germline V gene sequence: CDR1 LNHNV, CDR2 YYDKDF (reference sequence). The trim removed 9 bases at V and 4 bases at J, leaving 3 bases unmatched. The CDR3 sequence is 13 residues long. This CDR3 is CATLAGEYNEQFF. The CDR3 region has the DNA TGTGCCACGCTAGCGGGAGAGTACAATGAGCAGTTCTTC.